Shown below are 9 T cell receptor beta chains from a single sample sequenced in a study of shared clonotypes between healthy human individuals. The method was immunoSEQ multiplex PCR; TCRdb's version includes in-frame clones alone and lacks a portion of them. The sample records over 2 million clones, approximately 95% being singletons. Terminally differentiated effector memory CD45RA+ cells were left out of the naive CD8 fraction, which was CD45RO-negative and positively selected for CCR7. Sequences were obtained from naive CD8+ T cells sorted from blood. The source of these receptors is a man between 18 and 35 years old in good health.

CDR3 residues: CARSGTRNHEQFF. The CDR3 region has the DNA TGTGCCAGAAGCGGGACTAGGAACCATGAGCAGTTCTTC. The chain combines TRBV5-3 with TRBJ2-1; TRBD2 agrees at 8 bases. TRBV5-3 is an ORF; its function is uncertain. This CDR3 contains 13 residues. The V and J ends lost 4 bases and 8 bases, in that order; junction bases with no gene match: 5.

The CDR3 loop is CASSGSPLWEQFF. In nucleotides, the CDR3 is TGCGCCAGCAGTGGCAGTCCCCTTTGGGAGCAGTTCTTC. This chain joins TRBV10-1 and TRBJ2-1; D remains ambiguous. Between the trimmed V and J ends, which lost 4 bases and 10 bases, there was a span of 14 bases. CDR3 size: 13 residues. The germline V gene has CDR1 WNHNN and CDR2 SYGVQD (reference sequence).

This chain connects TRBV5-4 to TRBJ1-2; 8 bases map to TRBD1. CDR3 length: 16 residues. Trimming took 3 bases from V and 5 from J; bases not matched to a gene: 12. The germline gives CDR1 SGHNT, CDR2 YYREEE (reference sequence). The CDR3 loop is CASSSGGGVDVYGYTF. DNA of the CDR3: TGTGCCAGCAGCTCAGGGGGCGGGGTGGATGTTTATGGCTACACCTTC.

The chain has TRBV5-1 and TRBJ1-3; the D gene is possibly TRBD1 (6 bases). The CDR3 covers 16 residues. V gave up 3 bases and J gave up 0 bases, with 13 bases separating them. The germline V gene has CDR1 SGHRS and CDR2 YFSETQ. CDR3 nucleotide sequence: TGCGCCAGCAGCTCCCAACGACAGGCCTCTGGAAACACCATATATTTT. It encodes CASSSQRQASGNTIYF.

The chain carries TRBV4-1 and TRBJ1-4, with a possible D match to TRBD1 (6 bases). V was cut by 1 base and J by 6 bases, with 27 bases left in between. Germline CDR1 reads MGHRA; CDR2 reads YSYEKL. The CDR3 extends over 20 amino acids. CDR3 sequence: CASSQVNGGRGDFSYEKLFF. The CDR3 nucleotides are TGCGCCAGCAGCCAAGTCAACGGGGGGCGAGGGGATTTTAGTTATGAAAAACTGTTTTTT.

The CDR3 bases are TGTGCCAGCAGCCCCCCAGCGGCCCAAGAGACCCAGTACTTC. This translates into CASSPPAAQETQYF. The J gene is TRBJ2-5, the V gene TRBV9; possible D gene TRBD2, 5 bases. Germline values: CDR1 SGDLS, CDR2 YYNGEE. The CDR3 contains 14 residues. The V end lost 4 bases, the J end lost 1 base, and 11 bases lay between the germline ends.

The chain links TRBV4-1 to TRBJ2-7, with 8 bases fitting TRBD1. Germline V gene sequence: CDR1 MGHRA, CDR2 YSYEKL. J lost 3 bases, V lost 5 bases, and 6 bases had no gene match. The CDR3 spans 14 residues. CDR3 amino acids: CASSSPGQDYEQYF. CDR3 bases: TGCGCCAGCAGCTCTCCGGGACAGGACTACGAGCAGTACTTC.

This chain uses TRBV6-5 with TRBJ1-2; tentatively, D is TRBD1 (6 bases). The CDR3 contains 13 residues. CDR1 MNHEY and CDR2 SVGAGI come from the germline V gene. V lost 5 bases and J 8 bases, leaving 15 bases between the germline ends. The CDR3 bases are TGTGCCAGCAGTCACGGGGGGGCGGAGGGCTACACCTTC. It translates to CASSHGGAEGYTF.

This clone was counted once. J is TRBJ1-2 and V is TRBV7-9; no clear D gene. This CDR3 has 16 residues. Per the germline V gene, CDR1 is SEHNR and CDR2 is FQNEAQ (reference sequence). V lost 1 base and J lost 5, with 17 bases in between. CDR3 sequence reads: CASSLEWSASRYGYTF. CDR3 bases: TGTGCCAGCAGCTTAGAATGGTCCGCCTCTAGGTATGGCTACACCTTC.